The subject of this entry is one T cell receptor beta chain. Between the trimmed V and J ends, which lost 5 bases and 4 bases, there was a span of 17 bases. CDR1 is SEHNR and CDR2 is FQNEAQ in the germline V gene (reference sequence). This CDR3 has 16 residues. The data stem from a study of hypomethylating agent response in myelodysplastic syndrome. TCRdb's copy holds only in-frame clones and misses some; the assay was immunoSEQ multiplex PCR. The data contain around 5,700 clones, approximately 78% of them seen just once; the ten biggest clones take up 20% to 30%. The genes are TRBV7-9 and TRBJ1-4; D remains unclear. The sequenced sample was bone marrow, obtained before or after starting hypomethylating agent treatment for myelodysplastic syndrome (not recorded which). This TCR was sampled from a human donor with myelodysplastic syndrome. In DNA, the CDR3 is TGTGCCAGCAGCACCCTAAGCTCAGGCCTTAATGAAAAACTGTTTTTT. It yields the protein CASSTLSSGLNEKLFF.